These T cell receptor beta chains were read from a single sample in a study of regulatory T cells in long-lasting Graves disease. TCRdb reprocessed the multiplex PCR reads via MiXCR and lists one record per CDR3 protein. The table shows over 350,000 distinct CDR3 sequences, with about 15% occurring only once. The data were also submitted as part of a second study, on T cells in Graves' hyperthyroidism and ophthalmopathy.

The starting material was peripheral blood mononuclear cells (PBMCs), obtained at new diagnosis, from a patient treated with antithyroid drugs. The receptors originated from a middle-aged woman with Graves disease. CDR3s include the opening cysteine and the closing phenylalanine or tryptophan. The D gene is left open where the match is weak. Rows give clone size only sometimes, using once, few, many, or a class for an expanded clone.

>TRBV20-1|NA|NA|TRBJ1-2
TGCAGTGCCAGGACAGAACCAGGCTACACCTTC
CSARTEPGYTF
>TRBV18|NA|NA|TRBJ2-5
TGTGCCAGCTCACCTCGGCAAGAGATCCAGTACTTC
CASSPRQEIQYF
>TRBV7-9|NA|NA|TRBJ1-1
TGTGCCAGCAGCTTAGGGGCAGGGATCGGAGGGGGGAACACTGAAGCTTTCTTT
CASSLGAGIGGGNTEAFF
>TRBV12-3/TRBV12-4|NA|NA|TRBJ1-4
TGTGCCAGCAGCATACGCCCCATGGGGGAAAAACTGTTTTTT
CASSIRPMGEKLFF
>TRBV7-2|NA|many|TRBJ2-3
TGTGCCAGCAGCTTAGGGGGGACTTTCTCAGATACGCAGTATTTT
CASSLGGTFSDTQYF
>TRBV27|TRBD1|NA|TRBJ2-1
TGTGCCAGCAGTACAACAGGGGACCCCTACAATGAGCAGTTCTTC
CASSTTGDPYNEQFF
>TRBV6-1|NA|few|TRBJ2-1
TGTGCCAGCAGACCCGAACTAGACGCGATTGAGCAGTTCTTC
CASRPELDAIEQFF
>TRBV20-1|NA|many|TRBJ2-6
TGCAGTGCCCTCGGGGGCTCTGGGGCCAACGTCCTGACTTTC
CSALGGSGANVLTF
>TRBV5-1|TRBD2|many|TRBJ2-5
TGCGCCAGCAGCCGGTCGAGGGTAGCGGGAGACCAAGAGACCCAGTACTTC
CASSRSRVAGDQETQYF
>TRBV6-5|NA|few|TRBJ1-5
TGTGCCAGCAGTTACGATTGGAATAGGCCCCAGCATTTT
CASSYDWNRPQHF
>TRBV24-1|NA|many|TRBJ1-2
TGTGCCACCAGTATCGAGGGCTCTGGCTACACCTTC
CATSIEGSGYTF
>TRBV7-6|TRBD1|NA|TRBJ1-1
TGTGCCAGCAGCCCAGGGGAGACAGGGTATGTCGGCACTGAAGCTTTCTTT
CASSPGETGYVGTEAFF
>TRBV30|NA|many|TRBJ1-6
TGTGCCTGGAATTTACGAGAGAATTCACCCCTCCACTTT
CAWNLRENSPLHF
>TRBV11-2|NA|NA|TRBJ1-6
TGTGCCAGCAGCTTAGGGACTGGGACCAATTCACCCCTCCACTTT
CASSLGTGTNSPLHF
>TRBV11-2|TRBD2|few|TRBJ2-7
TGTGCCAGCAGGACACAGGACCTAGCGGCCTACGAGCAGTACTTC
CASRTQDLAAYEQYF
>TRBV2|TRBD1|many|TRBJ2-7
TGTGCCAGCAGAGCCGGACAGGTGCCGTACTTC
CASRAGQVPYF
>TRBV7-7|NA|many|TRBJ2-5
TGTGCTAGCAGCTTACCAGGTTTCCAAGAGACCCAGTACTTC
CASSLPGFQETQYF
>TRBV27|TRBD2|many|TRBJ2-3
TGTGCCAGCAGCACAGAGCGGGGCGGCACAGATACGCAGTATTTT
CASSTERGGTDTQYF
>TRBV29-1|NA|few|TRBJ2-3
TGCAGCGTTGGCTCAGAAAGCACAGATACGCAGTATTTT
CSVGSESTDTQYF
>TRBV28|TRBD2|few|TRBJ2-1
TGTGCCAGCAGTCCCCTAGCGGACTCCTACAATGAGCAGTTCTTC
CASSPLADSYNEQFF
>TRBV27|NA|many|TRBJ2-7
TGTGCCAGCAGTTTAGCGGGATCCCACGAGCAGTACTTC
CASSLAGSHEQYF
>TRBV6-1|TRBD1|many|TRBJ2-7
TGTGCCAGCAGTGGCGGATGGACAGGGCCCGAGCAGTACTTC
CASSGGWTGPEQYF
>TRBV18|TRBD1|many|TRBJ2-7
TGTGCCAGCTCACGCTCACAGGGGAGCGGCTACGAGCAGTACTTC
CASSRSQGSGYEQYF
>TRBV5-6|NA|few|TRBJ1-3
TGTGCCAGCAGCAACGACAAGTGGACTGGAAACACCATATATTTT
CASSNDKWTGNTIYF
>TRBV6-1|NA|many|TRBJ2-5
TGTGCCAGCAGCCCCGGTGGGGGCGGTAAAGGCAAGGATACCCAGTACTTC
CASSPGGGGKGKDTQYF
>TRBV12-3/TRBV12-4|NA|many|TRBJ2-7
TGTGCCAGCAGTTTGGGCGGAGGCCCCTACGAGCAGTACTTC
CASSLGGGPYEQYF
>TRBV14|NA|few|TRBJ2-2
TGTGCCAGCAGCCAATACTACAGCACCGGGGAGCTGTTTTTT
CASSQYYSTGELFF
>TRBV9|NA|many|TRBJ2-1
TGTGCCAGCAGCTACCAGGGCCTTGTAGATGAGCAGTTCTTC
CASSYQGLVDEQFF
>TRBV7-7|TRBD2|NA|TRBJ2-1
TGTGCTAGCAGCTTAGAACTAGCGGACAATGAGCAGTTCTTC
CASSLELADNEQFF
>TRBV20-1|NA|few|TRBJ1-4
TGCAGTGCTAGAGACGGAATCAGTAATCGTAATGAAAAACTGTTTTTT
CSARDGISNRNEKLFF
>TRBV29-1|NA|many|TRBJ1-1
TGCAGCGTTGATATGGGGGCTCTGACTGAAGCTTTCTTT
CSVDMGALTEAFF
>TRBV19|NA|many|TRBJ2-1
TGTGCCAGTAGTAGGGGAACGGACTACAATGAGCAGTTCTTC
CASSRGTDYNEQFF
>TRBV27|NA|NA|TRBJ2-1
TGTGCCAGCAGTCCCACCATAGCGGAACCTTACAATGAGCAGTTCTTC
CASSPTIAEPYNEQFF
>TRBV19|NA|few|TRBJ1-1
TGTGCCAGTAGTAGGGGCAGGGGCAACACTGAAGCTTTCTTT
CASSRGRGNTEAFF
>TRBV15|TRBD2|NA|TRBJ2-5
TGTGCCACCAGCGAATCTACTAGCGGGTTCCAAGAGACCCAGTACTTC
CATSESTSGFQETQYF
>TRBV12-3/TRBV12-4|NA|NA|TRBJ2-1
TGTGCCAGCAGTTTACTCGGGGGGCTAGCGGCCCACTACAATGAGCAGTTCTTC
CASSLLGGLAAHYNEQFF
>TRBV7-3|TRBD2|many|TRBJ2-3
TGTGCCAGCAGCTTAGATAGCGGGACCGCAGATACGCAGTATTTT
CASSLDSGTADTQYF
>TRBV6-9|NA|NA|TRBJ1-4
TGTGCCAGCAGTTACTTGCCTCCACGGCTCACTAATGAAAAACTGTTTTTT
CASSYLPPRLTNEKLFF
>TRBV12-3/TRBV12-4|TRBD2|few|TRBJ2-2
TGTGCCATTCCGGGACTAGCGGAAACCGGGGAGCTGTTTTTT
CAIPGLAETGELFF
>TRBV7-6|NA|NA|TRBJ2-1
TGTGCCAGCAGCTTGGGGGGGGCCGACAATGAGCAGTTCTTC
CASSLGGADNEQFF
>TRBV9|NA|few|TRBJ1-1
TGTGCCAGCAGCGTAGAGCCGGGTAACACTGAAGCTTTCTTT
CASSVEPGNTEAFF
>TRBV19|TRBD2|many|TRBJ2-5
TGTGCCAGTAGTATTCCGACTAGCGGGCAATTGGAGACCCAGTACTTC
CASSIPTSGQLETQYF
>TRBV19|NA|many|TRBJ2-1
TGTGCCAGTAGTATGCAGGGGTCGACGAGCTCCTACAATGAGCAGTTCTTC
CASSMQGSTSSYNEQFF
>TRBV3-1|NA|NA|TRBJ1-4
TGTGCCAGCAGCCAAATAGGAGGGGCGCATAGGAGAGATGAAAAACTGTTTTTT
CASSQIGGAHRRDEKLFF
>TRBV28|NA|many|TRBJ1-2
TGTGCCAGCAGCTCAACCCGGGACGGCTTTTACTATGGCTACACCTTC
CASSSTRDGFYYGYTF
>TRBV2|TRBD1|many|TRBJ2-7
TGTGCCAGCAGACCCGGGACAGATCACTACGAGCAGTACTTC
CASRPGTDHYEQYF
>TRBV24-1|NA|NA|TRBJ2-2
TGTGCCACCAGTGATTTGAACGGGGGGCGGTACACCGGGGAGCTGTTTTTT
CATSDLNGGRYTGELFF
>TRBV12-3/TRBV12-4|NA|many|TRBJ2-1
TGTGCCAGCAGTCCCCTGGAGGTCGGGGGTCGGTGGGATGAGCAGTTCTTC
CASSPLEVGGRWDEQFF
>TRBV7-2|NA|medium-sized|TRBJ1-5
TGTGCCAGCAGCCCGGATTACTATAGCAATCAGCCCCAGCATTTT
CASSPDYYSNQPQHF
>TRBV2|NA|medium-sized|TRBJ2-4
TGTGCCAGCAGTCTGGAGGGAGAGGCCAAAAACATTCAGTACTTC
CASSLEGEAKNIQYF
>TRBV6-1|NA|many|TRBJ1-2
TGTGCCAGCAGTGAACCAAACAGGAGCCTCACCTTC
CASSEPNRSLTF
>TRBV11-2|TRBD2|many|TRBJ2-4
TGTGCCAGCAGCCCAGGGCTAGCGGGAGGACAAAACATTCAGTACTTC
CASSPGLAGGQNIQYF
>TRBV10-1|NA|many|TRBJ2-5
TGCGCCAGCAGTGGGGACGCCCTAGCGGAGACCCAGTACTTC
CASSGDALAETQYF
>TRBV6-5|NA|few|TRBJ1-1
TGTGCCAGCAGTTATGGGGTACTCGGTGAAGCTTTCTTT
CASSYGVLGEAFF
>TRBV19|NA|many|TRBJ1-1
TGTGCCAGTAGTATCGGCATATGGGATAGGGGGGAGACACGAGAAGCTTTCTTT
CASSIGIWDRGETREAFF
>TRBV28|TRBD2|NA|TRBJ2-3
TGTGCCAGCAGCTGTATTTTGGGACTAGCGGGAGGCACAGATACGCAGTATTTT
CASSCILGLAGGTDTQYF
>TRBV27|NA|few|TRBJ2-7
TGTGCCAGCAGTAAGGGGCCCTACGAGCAGTACTTC
CASSKGPYEQYF
>TRBV5-4|NA|NA|TRBJ2-3
TGTGCCAGCAGCTTACATCCGGGGCGCACAGATACGCAGTATTTT
CASSLHPGRTDTQYF
>TRBV4-3|NA|NA|TRBJ2-7
TGCGCCAGCAGCCAAGAAGACAGCGAATCCTACGAGCAGTACTTC
CASSQEDSESYEQYF
>TRBV7-9|TRBD2|many|TRBJ2-3
TGTGCCAGCAGCTCCATTATGGGGGGAGCGGGGGAAGATACGCAGTATTTT
CASSSIMGGAGEDTQYF